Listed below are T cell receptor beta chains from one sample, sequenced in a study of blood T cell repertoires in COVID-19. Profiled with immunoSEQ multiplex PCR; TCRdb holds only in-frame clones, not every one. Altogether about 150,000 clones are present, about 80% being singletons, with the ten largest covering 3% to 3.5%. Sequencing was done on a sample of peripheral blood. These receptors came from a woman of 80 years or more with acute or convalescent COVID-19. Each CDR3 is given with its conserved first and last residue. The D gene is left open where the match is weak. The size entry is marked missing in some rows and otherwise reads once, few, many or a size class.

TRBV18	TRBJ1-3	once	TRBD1	TGTGCCAGCTCACCACGACAGGGGGACGCTGGAAACACCATATATTTT	CASSPRQGDAGNTIYF
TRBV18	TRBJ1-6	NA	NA	TGTGCCAGCTCTCGGCGGGAGTACGGGCGGTCACCCCTCCACTTT	CASSRREYGRSPLHF
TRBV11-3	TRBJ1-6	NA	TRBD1	TGTGCCAGCAGCTCGGGACAGGCCAATTCACCCCTCCACTTT	CASSSGQANSPLHF
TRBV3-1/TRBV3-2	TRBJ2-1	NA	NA	TGTGCCAGCTCCTCGAGAGGTTCTAGCCTATACAATGAGCAGTTCTTC	CASSSRGSSLYNEQFF
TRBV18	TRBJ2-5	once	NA	TGTGCCAGCGCGATCCGGGGGGAGACCCAGTACTTC	CASAIRGETQYF
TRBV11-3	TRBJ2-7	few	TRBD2	TGTGCCAGCAGCGCCACTAGCGGGGGGTACGCCGAGCAGTACTTC	CASSATSGGYAEQYF
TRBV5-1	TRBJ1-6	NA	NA	TGCGCCAGCAGCTTGGCGGCGGGCCGGGCCCGTAATTCACCCCTCCACTTT	CASSLAAGRARNSPLHF
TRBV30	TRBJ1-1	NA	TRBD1	TGTGCCGGCGGGACAGTGAACACTGAAGCTTTCTTT	CAGGTVNTEAFF
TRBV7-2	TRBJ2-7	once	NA	TGTGCCAGCAGCCAACCGCGGTACGAGCAGTACTTC	CASSQPRYEQYF
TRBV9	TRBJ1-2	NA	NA	TGTGCCAGCAGCGTAGACAGCCCCCTTAACGGCTACACCTTC	CASSVDSPLNGYTF
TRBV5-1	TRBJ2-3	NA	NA	TGCGCCAGCAGTCCGGACGGACTCCCAGATACGCAGTATTTT	CASSPDGLPDTQYF
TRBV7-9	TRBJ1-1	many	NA	TGTGCCAGCAGCTTCGATGGAGGGAGTGAAGCTTTCTTT	CASSFDGGSEAFF
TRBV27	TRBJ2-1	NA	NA	TGTGCCAGCAGAACCAGACAGACACCAACTTCAATATACAATGAGCAGTTCTTC	CASRTRQTPTSIYNEQFF
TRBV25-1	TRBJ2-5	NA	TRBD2	TGTGCCAGCAGTAAGCGGGGGGTTGAGACCCAGTACTTC	CASSKRGVETQYF
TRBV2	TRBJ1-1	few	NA	TGTGCCAGCAGTGTCGTCGGGACTGAAGCTTTCTTT	CASSVVGTEAFF
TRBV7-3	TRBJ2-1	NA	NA	TGTGCCAGCAGCTTAACTAGGCAGGATGAGCAGTTCTTC	CASSLTRQDEQFF
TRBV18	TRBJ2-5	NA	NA	TGTGCCAGCTCACAGGGACATCAAGAGACCCAGTACTTC	CASSQGHQETQYF
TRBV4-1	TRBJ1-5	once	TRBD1	TGCGCCAGCAGCCAAGTCGGGGACAGAGGACAGCCCCAGCATTTT	CASSQVGDRGQPQHF
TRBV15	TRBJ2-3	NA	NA	TGTGCCACCAGCAGACAACTGACAGATACGCAGTATTTT	CATSRQLTDTQYF
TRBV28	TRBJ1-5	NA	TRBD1	TGTGCCAGCAGTCCACCCCGACAGGGCGGAAAGCAGCCCCAGCATTTT	CASSPPRQGGKQPQHF
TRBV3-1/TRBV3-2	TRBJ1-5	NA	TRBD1	TGTGCCAGCAGCCAAAGTTTGACAGGGATGAATCAGCCCCAGCATTTT	CASSQSLTGMNQPQHF
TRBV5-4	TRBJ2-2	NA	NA	TGTGCCAGCAGCTTGGCCCGGGGAAACACCGGGGAGCTGTTTTTT	CASSLARGNTGELFF
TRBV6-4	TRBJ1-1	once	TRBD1	TGTGCCAGCAGTGAGGAAACAGGGGCCACTGAAGCTTTCTTT	CASSEETGATEAFF
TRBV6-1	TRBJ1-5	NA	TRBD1	TGTGCCAGCAGTGAAGCGCGGTCAGGGGGTTACAATCAGCCCCAGCATTTT	CASSEARSGGYNQPQHF
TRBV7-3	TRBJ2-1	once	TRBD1	TGTGCCAGCAGCCTTTGGGACAGGGGGCCCCAAGAAGAGTTCTTC	CASSLWDRGPQEEFF
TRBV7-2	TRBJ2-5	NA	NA	TGTGCCAGCAGCTCCGCCGGGTCCCAAGAGACCCAGTACTTC	CASSSAGSQETQYF
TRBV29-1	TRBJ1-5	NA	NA	TGCAGCGCTGGGTGGGGAGATCAGCCCCAGCATTTT	CSAGWGDQPQHF
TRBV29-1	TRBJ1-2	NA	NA	TGCAGCGCCACTGCGGGGGACTATGGCTACACCTTC	CSATAGDYGYTF
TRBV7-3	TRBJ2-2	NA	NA	TGTGCCAGCAGTTCAACAGGATTCGCGAACACCGGGGAGCTGTTTTTT	CASSSTGFANTGELFF
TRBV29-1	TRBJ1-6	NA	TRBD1	TGCAGCGTTGCGTTGACAGGGAGGAATTCACCCCTCCACTTT	CSVALTGRNSPLHF
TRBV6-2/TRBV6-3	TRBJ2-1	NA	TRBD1	TGTGCCAGCAGCCCCTCCCAGGGGGCGGAGTACAATGAGCAGTTCTTC	CASSPSQGAEYNEQFF